These 7 T cell receptor beta chains share one sample of origin, sequenced in a study of blood T cell repertoires in COVID-19. Sequencing used immunoSEQ multiplex PCR; TCRdb keeps in-frame clones, though not all of them. The data contain about 180,000 clones, approximately 85% of them singletons. Sequencing was performed on peripheral blood. The receptors come from a human donor with active or convalescent COVID-19. The donor label of this sample is uncertain.

This clone was picked up a small number of times. The V and J genes are TRBV9 and TRBJ1-3, with D tentatively TRBD1 (6 bases). The CDR3 consists of 16 residues. The germline gives CDR1 SGDLS, CDR2 YYNGEE. Trimming took off 2 bases at V and 0 bases at J, with 12 bases between the two ends. Written as DNA, the CDR3 is TGTGCCAGCAGCGTCTCTGGACAGTTCTCTGGAAACACCATATATTTT. Translating gives CASSVSGQFSGNTIYF.

CDR3: CASSFGGGGGTDTQYF. The CDR3 nucleotides are TGTGCCAGCAGCTTTGGCGGGGGAGGGGGCACAGATACGCAGTATTTT. V usage is TRBV5-4 and J usage is TRBJ2-3; 7 bases map to TRBD2. Germline V gene sequence: CDR1 SGHNT, CDR2 YYREEE (reference sequence). After removal of 2 bases from V and 1 base from J, the junction contained 7 bases not matched to a gene. This CDR3 is 16 amino acids long.

The J gene is TRBJ1-2, the V gene TRBV29-1; 8 nucleotides match TRBD1. Trimming cost V 8 bases and J 7 bases; bases outside gene matches: 6. Looked up from germline, CDR1 is SQVTM and CDR2 is ANQGSEA. CDR3 size: 11 residues. The CDR3 loop is CSQGALGGYTF. The CDR3, as DNA: TGCAGCCAGGGGGCGCTTGGTGGCTACACCTTC.

In its sample, this clone was seen a few times. The chain links TRBV7-9 to TRBJ2-1, with a tentative D call TRBD2 (5 bases). Germline-derived CDR1 and CDR2 are SEHNR and FQNEAQ (reference sequence). The CDR3 loop spans 14 amino acids. Trimming pared 5 bases from V and 13 bases from J, leaving 21 bases between. The CDR3 spells CASSPAGNPLPQFF. Written as DNA, the CDR3 is TGTGCCAGCAGCCCCGCCGGGAACCCACTCCCCCAGTTCTTC. Variable domain in full (rest from reference TRBV7-9 and TRBJ2-1): DTGVSQNPRHKITKRGQNVTFRCDPISEHNRLYWYRQTLGQGPEFLTYFQNEAQLEKSRLLSDRFSAERPKGSFSTLEIQRTEQGDSAMYLCASSPAGNPLPQFFGPGTRLTVL.

About this clone itself: An end of the junction does not agree with germline; a read error may underlie this. The V and J genes are TRBV4-3 and TRBJ2-7, with 10 bases aligning to TRBD2. This CDR3 spans 14 amino acids. Germline-derived CDR1 and CDR2 are LGHNA and YSLEER. Written as DNA, the CDR3 is TGCGCCAGCAGCCAAGATTTTAGCGGGGGGACCCCCTTTTTC. This codes for CASSQDFSGGTPFF.

The genes are TRBV9 and TRBJ2-3; the D gene is possibly TRBD2 (7 bases). CDR3 size: 14 residues. Between the trimmed V and J ends, which lost 5 bases and 4 bases, there was a span of 14 bases. CDR1 and CDR2 from the germline V gene are SGDLS and YYNGEE. The CDR3 bases are TGTGCCAGCAGTTATGGGGGGGGCCCAGATACGCAGTATTTT. This translates into CASSYGGGPDTQYF.

The chain combines TRBV4-2 with TRBJ2-1, with D possibly matching TRBD1 (6 bases). In germline, CDR1 is LGHNA, CDR2 YNFKEQ. Trimming left V 1 base short and J 3 bases short, with 10 bases between. The CDR3 extends over 15 amino acids. The CDR3 here is CASSQAGTSYNEQFF. The CDR3 region has the DNA TGTGCCAGCAGCCAAGCCGGGACAAGCTACAATGAGCAGTTCTTC.